Listed here are 29 T cell receptor beta chains from one sample, sequenced in a study of blood T cell repertoires in COVID-19 (dated by TCRdb to the early 2020s). The library was obtained by the immunoSEQ multiplex PCR assay. TCRdb re-hosts the immuneACCESS table, in-frame sequences only. Its copies lack some clones; in the studies checked, an unresolved V gene accounts for under half of them, and the cause for the rest is not known. In this sample the table shows approximately 130,000 clones, about 86% of which occur a single time. Approximately 2.3% of the sample is in the top ten clones. The sequenced material came from peripheral blood. Every receptor here comes from a woman between 50 and 59 years old with acute or convalescent COVID-19.

The chain recombines TRBV7-2 with TRBJ1-5, with D tentatively TRBD1 (6 bases). Looked up from germline, CDR1 is SGHTA and CDR2 is FQGNSA. The CDR3 extends over 13 amino acids. V lost 3 bases and J 7 bases, leaving 10 bases between the germline ends. The CDR3: CASSFLQGQPQHF. The CDR3, as DNA: TGTGCCAGCAGCTTCCTACAGGGACAGCCCCAGCATTTT.

The rearrangement links TRBV6-5 to TRBJ2-1, with 8 bases aligning to TRBD1. The CDR3 runs to 14 residues. Unmatched junction bases numbered 6, after V lost 6 bases and J lost 5 bases. The V gene's germline CDR1 is MNHEY and CDR2 SVGAGI. CDR3 nucleotide sequence: TGTGCCAGCAGAAGGGGACAGGCACACAATGAGCAGTTCTTC. Protein product: CASRRGQAHNEQFF.

The CDR3 DNA follows: TGTGCCAGCATCCCCGGCGGGGGCGACACCGGGGAGCTGTTTTTT. Its translation: CASIPGGGDTGELFF. The chain recombines TRBV25-1 with TRBJ2-2; tentative D call: TRBD2 (7 bases). Trimming removed 7 bases at V and 3 bases at J, with 15 bases between. Germline-derived CDR1 and CDR2 are MGHDK and SYGVNS. The CDR3 is 15 residues long.

This clone came up a few times. The V gene is TRBV25-1, the J gene TRBJ1-2; D unclear. Per the germline V gene, CDR1 is MGHDK and CDR2 is SYGVNS. Between the trimmed V and J ends, which lost 10 bases and 4 bases, there was a span of 25 bases. This CDR3 is built from 16 residues. Here the CDR3 reads CAIPFGGGEEVYGYTF. The DNA for the CDR3 is TGTGCCATTCCCTTCGGAGGAGGAGAAGAAGTCTATGGCTACACCTTC.

This clone was observed once. V gene TRBV5-1 combines with J gene TRBJ1-4, with D possibly being TRBD1 (5 bases). Per the germline V gene, CDR1 is SGHRS and CDR2 is YFSETQ. The CDR3 consists of 14 residues. V dropped 1 base and J dropped 8 bases, with 12 bases sitting between them. This CDR3 reads CASSLRGPGEKLFF. As DNA, the CDR3 is TGCGCCAGCAGCTTGAGGGGTCCCGGAGAAAAACTGTTTTTT.

The table lists this clone with a few counts. The chain carries TRBV5-8 and TRBJ2-1; D gene unclear. Deletions cut 5 bases from V and 0 bases from J, with 15 bases between. From germline, CDR1 is SGHTS and CDR2 YDEGEE. The CDR3 consists of 16 residues. DNA of the CDR3: TGTGCCAGCAGTTACTACGACCCGAGCTCCTACAATGAGCAGTTCTTC. Amino acid sequence: CASSYYDPSSYNEQFF.

The gene calls are TRBV7-9 and TRBJ1-1, with TRBD1 identical over 7 bases. Germline loops: CDR1 SEHNR, CDR2 FQNEAQ (reference sequence). V lost 5 bases, J lost 4 bases, and 4 bases stayed unmatched. This CDR3 is built from 13 residues. The chain's CDR3 is CASSPGQSTEAFF. CDR3 in DNA: TGTGCCAGCAGCCCGGGACAGAGCACTGAAGCTTTCTTT.

V and J are TRBV7-9 and TRBJ2-1; the D is unclear. Trimming left V 3 bases short and J 5 bases short, with 8 bases between. The germline gives CDR1 SEHNR, CDR2 FQNEAQ (reference sequence). The CDR3 is 13 residues long. CDR3: CASSFGQHNEQFF. CDR3 DNA: TGTGCCAGCAGCTTTGGGCAACACAATGAGCAGTTCTTC.

The rearrangement links TRBV19 to TRBJ1-2; D not resolved. With 0 bases removed from V and 4 bases from J, the gap between germline ends came to 9 bases. The CDR3 length is 14 residues. Looked up from germline, CDR1 is LNHDA and CDR2 is SQIVND (reference sequence). CDR3 coding DNA: TGTGCCAGTAGTATAGAACTCACGGGCTATGGCTACACCTTC. Amino acid sequence: CASSIELTGYGYTF.

The chain recombines TRBV5-6 with TRBJ1-2; 9 bases align to TRBD1. The V gene end was trimmed by 4 bases and the J gene end by 5 bases; junction bases not matched to a gene: 3. This CDR3 is built from 13 residues. Germline V gene data show CDR1 as SGHDT and CDR2 as YYEEEE. The CDR3: CASSMDRGYGYTF. The DNA of the CDR3 is TGTGCCAGCAGCATGGACAGGGGTTATGGCTACACCTTC.

The chain joins TRBV5-1 to TRBJ1-2, with D maybe TRBD1 (6 bases). Germline assignment: CDR1 SGHRS and CDR2 YFSETQ. The CDR3 has 12 amino acids. V lost 4 bases to trimming and J lost 8 bases, with 12 bases between them. CDR3 nucleotides: TGCGCCAGCAGCGCGAGGGGGGGCGGCTACACCTTC. This codes for CASSARGGGYTF.

The V call is TRBV6-5, the J call TRBJ1-2; 9 bases map to TRBD1. The CDR3 is 14 residues long. The V segment lost 4 bases and the J segment 8 bases; nucleotides outside the gene matches: 8. CDR1 and CDR2 (germline): MNHEY, SVGAGI. This chain's CDR3 is CASSSQQGAGGYTF. DNA of the CDR3: TGTGCCAGCAGTTCTCAACAGGGGGCGGGAGGCTACACCTTC.

This chain's CDR3 is CASRLEADTQYF. In DNA form, the CDR3 reads TGTGCCAGCAGACTCGAGGCTGATACGCAGTATTTT. The rearrangement joins TRBV7-2 to TRBJ2-3; no firm D call. V was shortened by 6 bases and J by 6 bases, with 10 bases between the two germline ends. CDR1 SGHTA and CDR2 FQGNSA come from the germline V gene. The CDR3 has 12 amino acids.

The chain recombines TRBV3-1 (or the pseudogene TRBV3-2) with TRBJ1-6; D call uncertain. The length of the CDR3 is 15 residues. Germline CDR1 and CDR2: LGHDT and YNNKEL (reference sequence). V was clipped by 4 bases and J by 8 bases, with 15 bases between them. The CDR3 is CASSPRGRRHSPLHF. CDR3 bases: TGTGCCAGCAGCCCACGGGGTCGGAGGCATTCACCCCTCCACTTT.

This chain connects TRBV10-2 to TRBJ1-5; D gene unclear. The V gene lost 4 bases and the J gene lost 6 bases, with 7 bases spanning the gap. The CDR3 is made up of 12 amino acids. The germline V gene encodes CDR1 WSHSY and CDR2 SAAADI. CDR3 amino acids: CASSGEGQPQHF. The DNA of the CDR3 is TGCGCCAGCAGTGGTGAGGGTCAGCCCCAGCATTTT.

J is TRBJ2-7 and V is TRBV11-3, with D perhaps matching TRBD2 (6 bases). In germline, CDR1 is SGHNT, CDR2 YENEEA. The CDR3 covers 13 residues. V shed 3 bases and J shed 4 bases, with 10 bases lying between them. In DNA, the CDR3 is TGTGCCAGCAGCTTGGAGGGTGGGTACGAGCAGTACTTC. Translation gives CASSLEGGYEQYF.

The J gene is TRBJ1-2, the V gene TRBV6-5, with a tentative D call TRBD1 (6 bases). Trimming shortened V by 5 bases and J by 4 bases, and 14 bases separated the two germline ends. CDR1 and CDR2 (germline): MNHEY, SVGAGI. This CDR3 contains 14 residues. CDR3 bases: TGTGCCAGCAGTCCCACGGGACACTCCTATGGCTACACCTTC. This gives the protein CASSPTGHSYGYTF.

The V and J genes are TRBV24-1 and TRBJ2-3; TRBD2 is a possible D gene (5 bases). The length of the CDR3 is 14 residues. V lost 3 bases and J 4 bases, leaving 10 bases between the germline ends. Germline V gives CDR1 KGHDR, CDR2 SFDVKD. CDR3 sequence reads: CATSDTGLADTQYF. CDR3 coding DNA: TGTGCCACCAGTGATACCGGACTCGCAGATACGCAGTATTTT.

The CDR3: CASRVGGGYEQYF. Here the CDR3 DNA reads TGTGCCAGCAGAGTAGGGGGCGGCTACGAGCAGTACTTC. V gene TRBV6-5 combines with J gene TRBJ2-7; 7 bases are shared with TRBD1. From germline, CDR1 is MNHEY and CDR2 SVGAGI. The CDR3 contains 13 residues. V shed 6 bases and J 3 bases; nucleotides not matched to a gene: 5.

The table lists this clone with many counts. The V gene is TRBV20-1, the J gene TRBJ2-2, with a weak D call TRBD1 (5 bases). Germline CDR1 reads DFQATT; CDR2 reads SNEGSKA (reference sequence). The ends were cut back, 3 bases at V and 5 bases at J, with 13 bases in the middle. CDR3 length equals 14 residues. CDR3 protein: CSASLDILTGELFF. CDR3 nucleotides: TGCAGTGCTAGTCTGGACATTCTGACCGGGGAGCTGTTTTTT.

The V and J genes are TRBV7-8 and TRBJ1-2; the D is unclear. This CDR3 is built from 15 residues. V was clipped by 5 bases and J by 2 bases, with 15 bases between them. CDR1 is SGHVS and CDR2 is FQNEAQ in the germline V gene. CDR3 sequence: CASSLGVPGNYGYTF. CDR3 in DNA: TGTGCCAGCAGCCTCGGGGTCCCCGGGAACTATGGCTACACCTTC.

This clone came up a few times. The chain links TRBV5-1 to TRBJ2-7, with D tentatively TRBD2 (5 bases). The CDR3 is 13 residues long. The V gene lost 5 bases and the J gene lost 1 base, with 10 bases spanning the gap. CDR1 and CDR2 (germline): SGHRS, YFSETQ. The CDR3 sequence: CASSVRGSYEQYF. CDR3 nucleotides: TGCGCCAGCAGTGTACGGGGATCCTACGAGCAGTACTTC.

The chain uses TRBV12-3 or TRBV12-4 and TRBJ1-1; 7 bases match TRBD1. This CDR3 is 13 amino acids long. V gave up 6 bases and J gave up 5 bases; unmatched junction bases: 6. The CDR3: CASRPTGFTEAFF. The CDR3 bases are TGTGCCAGCAGGCCGACAGGGTTTACTGAAGCTTTCTTT.

This chain links TRBV18 with TRBJ2-1; no reliable D call. This CDR3 region has 14 residues. V was shortened by 2 bases and J by 3 bases, with 8 bases between the two germline ends. Germline assignment: CDR1 KGHSH and CDR2 LQKENI. The CDR3 reads CASSPTMVYNEQFF. The CDR3 DNA sequence: TGTGCCAGCTCACCAACAATGGTCTACAATGAGCAGTTCTTC.

The rearrangement joins TRBV10-3 to TRBJ1-5; D may be TRBD1 (5 bases). This CDR3 spans 16 amino acids. Per germline, CDR1 ENHRY and CDR2 SYGVKD. Trimming removed 2 bases at V and 0 bases at J, with 11 bases between. This chain's CDR3 is CAISEGRGLSNQPQHF. As DNA, the CDR3 is TGTGCCATCAGTGAGGGTAGGGGTCTTAGCAATCAGCCCCAGCATTTT.

This clone has a handful of counts. V usage is TRBV6-6 and J usage is TRBJ1-1; D perhaps matches TRBD1 (5 bases). From germline, CDR1 is MNHNY and CDR2 SVGAGI (reference sequence). The CDR3 is 15 amino acids. V was cut by 2 bases and J by 4 bases, with 14 bases left in between. CDR3 in DNA: TGTGCCAGCAGTTACAGGGCCGCGGGGGGCACTGAAGCTTTCTTT. Translation gives CASSYRAAGGTEAFF.

The DNA for the CDR3 is TGTGCCAGCAATGCGGTTAGCGGGGGGGCCACCGGGGAGCTGTTTTTT. Amino acid sequence: CASNAVSGGATGELFF. The chain is built from TRBV5-4 and TRBJ2-2, with 11 nucleotides matching TRBD2. The germline CDR1 and CDR2 sequences are SGHNT and YYREEE (reference sequence). This CDR3 spans 16 amino acids. The V gene end was trimmed by 6 bases and the J gene end by 4 bases; junction bases not matched to a gene: 8.

The chain couples TRBV7-9 to TRBJ2-2; weak D call: TRBD1 (5 bases). The V and J ends lost 1 base and 7 bases respectively, with 10 bases between them. The CDR3 contains 14 residues. CDR1 SEHNR and CDR2 FQNEAQ come from the germline V gene (reference sequence). The CDR3, as DNA: TGTGCCAGCAGCTTAGTAGGGGCCAGCGGGGAGCTGTTTTTT. Protein sequence: CASSLVGASGELFF.

To note about this clone: A much larger clone is a single base away; this may be a read error. The same CDR3 arises from other DNA sequences in this sample as well. The V gene is TRBV2, the J gene TRBJ2-1; 9 bases align to TRBD2. CDR3 length: 18 amino acids. V lost 2 bases to trimming and J lost 4 bases; unmatched junction nucleotides: 12. The germline V gene encodes CDR1 SNHLY and CDR2 FYNNEI. The CDR3 DNA reads TGTGCCAGCAGTGAACGACTCGCGGGGGGGACGGGGTACAATGAGCAGTTCTTC. It yields the protein CASSERLAGGTGYNEQFF. Supplemented by reference TRBV2 and TRBJ2-1, the full variable domain reads EPEVTQTPSHQVTQMGQEVILRCVPISNHLYFYWYRQILGQKVEFLVSFYNNEISEKSEIFDDQFSVERPDGSNFTLKIRSTKLEDSAMYFCASSERLAGGTGYNEQFFGPGTRLTVL.